The 31 T cell receptor beta chains in this list originate from one sample, sequenced in a study of blood T cell repertoires in COVID-19 (dated by TCRdb to the early 2020s). The library was produced with the immunoSEQ multiplex PCR assay. TCRdb mirrors the immuneACCESS table, restricted to in-frame sequences. Some clones are absent from its copies; in checked studies, under half trace to an unresolved V gene, and the reason for the others is unknown. In all, the sample holds 14,000 or so clones, and over 65% of those were seen once. In total, the top ten clones hold 20% to 25% of the sample. The sequenced material came from peripheral blood. The receptors shown here come from a boy younger than 10 with active or convalescent COVID-19.

The V and J genes are TRBV10-2 and TRBJ2-5, with D possibly matching TRBD2 (6 bases). Germline CDR1 is WSHSY and CDR2 is SAAADI. With 6 bases removed from V and 2 bases from J, the gap between germline ends came to 7 bases. The CDR3 runs 12 residues. DNA for the CDR3: TGCGCCAGCAGCGGGGGACAAGAGACCCAGTACTTC. Its protein is CASSGGQETQYF.

V is TRBV2 and J is TRBJ1-4; the D gene is possibly TRBD1 (5 bases). The V gene's germline CDR1 is SNHLY and CDR2 FYNNEI. The V gene lost 7 bases and the J gene lost 5 bases, with 11 bases spanning the gap. CDR3 size: 13 residues. CDR3 DNA: TGTGCCAGCAATTGGGACTCCAATGAAAAACTGTTTTTT. This translates into CASNWDSNEKLFF.

The chain employs TRBV24-1 and TRBJ2-3, with D unclear. CDR1 KGHDR and CDR2 SFDVKD come from the germline V gene. V was trimmed by 7 bases and J by 2 bases, leaving 9 bases between them. This CDR3 is built from 13 residues. The chain's CDR3 is CATRELHTDTQYF. The CDR3 nucleotides read TGTGCCACCAGAGAACTACACACAGATACGCAGTATTTT.

V usage is TRBV19 and J usage is TRBJ1-2; D is ambiguous. Germline loops: CDR1 LNHDA, CDR2 SQIVND (reference sequence). CDR3 length: 13 amino acids. The germline V and J ends were trimmed by 11 bases and 6 bases, with 19 bases remaining between them. The CDR3 nucleotides read TGTGCCTGTACCAGCGGTGGAATACATGGCTACACCTTC. It encodes CACTSGGIHGYTF.

The rearrangement uses TRBV28 and TRBJ2-5; D might be TRBD1 (7 bases). This CDR3 contains 13 residues. Germline lookup yields CDR1 MDHEN and CDR2 SYDVKM. The ends were cut back, 6 bases at V and 5 bases at J, with 13 bases in the middle. The CDR3: CASRSQGGETQYF. The CDR3 nucleotides read TGTGCCAGCAGATCGCAGGGGGGCGAGACCCAGTACTTC.

The chain links TRBV6-5 to TRBJ1-4, with a possible D match to TRBD1 (6 bases). This CDR3 contains 14 residues. V was clipped by 6 bases and J by 5 bases, with 13 bases between them. Germline CDR1 MNHEY, CDR2 SVGAGI. CDR3 nucleotides: TGTGCCAGCAGGCCTGGACAGAAAAATGAAAAACTGTTTTTT. Translated, it gives CASRPGQKNEKLFF.

This clone was observed a handful of times. This chain links TRBV7-9 with TRBJ1-1; D gene unclear. Germline CDR1 and CDR2: SEHNR and FQNEAQ (reference sequence). With 1 base removed from V and 8 bases from J, the gap between germline ends came to 8 bases. The CDR3 is made up of 12 amino acids. The CDR3 spells CASSLVFREAFF. Written as DNA, the CDR3 is TGTGCCAGCAGCTTAGTTTTCAGGGAAGCTTTCTTT.

The chain has TRBV4-3 and TRBJ2-1; 8 nucleotides align to TRBD2. This CDR3 region has 14 residues. Losses at the gene ends were 8 bases for V and 7 bases for J; bases not matched to a gene: 10. Germline loops: CDR1 LGHNA, CDR2 YSLEER. CDR3: CASAPAGGRNEQFF. Written as DNA, the CDR3 is TGCGCCAGCGCGCCCGCGGGAGGCCGGAATGAGCAGTTCTTC.

The rearrangement joins TRBV2 to TRBJ1-2; a possible D gene is TRBD1 (6 bases). The CDR3 has 12 residues. Germline V lookup: CDR1 SNHLY, CDR2 FYNNEI. Trimming took off 3 bases at V and 4 bases at J, with 6 bases between the two ends. CDR3 nucleotides: TGTGCCAGCAGTGAGACAGGCTATGGCTACACCTTC. It is translated as CASSETGYGYTF.

This clone has a handful of counts. This chain uses TRBV12-5 with TRBJ1-2; D call uncertain. CDR1 and CDR2 (germline): LGHNT, FRNRAP. V lost 2 bases and J lost 0, with 4 bases in between. CDR3 length: 13 residues. The CDR3 DNA reads as TGTGCTAGTGGTTTGTATACTAACTATGGCTACACCTTC. This encodes CASGLYTNYGYTF.

The chain couples TRBV18 to TRBJ1-1; D is possibly TRBD1 (5 bases). The CDR3 has 14 residues. The germline CDR1 and CDR2 sequences are KGHSH and LQKENI. V shed 3 bases and J shed 3 bases, with 11 bases lying between them. CDR3 in DNA: TGTGCCAGCTCACCGGACGACAGAGACACTGAAGCTTTCTTT. Its protein product is CASSPDDRDTEAFF. Based on the CDR3 plus reference TRBV18 and TRBJ1-1, the full variable domain is NAGVMQNPRHLVRRRGQEARLRCSPMKGHSHVYWYRQLPEEGLKFMVYLQKENIIDESGMPKERFSAEFPKEGPSILRIQQVVRGDSAAYFCASSPDDRDTEAFFGQGTRLTVV.

The V call is TRBV7-9, the J call TRBJ2-2; 9 nucleotides align to TRBD1. The CDR3 sequence is 14 residues long. Germline V gene data show CDR1 as SEHNR and CDR2 as FQNEAQ (reference sequence). Unmatched junction bases numbered 5, after V lost 7 bases and J lost 5 bases. The CDR3 is CASTRDRVTGELFF. The CDR3 DNA follows: TGTGCCAGCACCCGGGACAGGGTGACCGGGGAGCTGTTTTTT. Supplemented by reference TRBV7-9 and TRBJ2-2, the full variable domain reads DTGVSQNPRHKITKRGQNVTFRCDPISEHNRLYWYRQTLGQGPEFLTYFQNEAQLEKSRLLSDRFSAERPKGSFSTLEIQRTEQGDSAMYLCASTRDRVTGELFFGEGSRLTVL.

This clone was seen a single time. J is TRBJ1-1 and V is TRBV6-5, with unresolved D. V lost 0 bases to trimming and J lost 11 bases, with 19 bases between them. The CDR3 consists of 15 residues. Germline V gene data show CDR1 as MNHEY and CDR2 as SVGAGI. As DNA, the CDR3 is TGTGCCAGCAGTTACTCGAGTCTGGGAGTGTATGGCGCTTTCTTT. Protein product: CASSYSSLGVYGAFF.

This clone has just one count. This chain links TRBV30 with TRBJ2-1; 9 bases line up with TRBD2. V lost 5 bases to trimming and J lost 10 bases; unmatched junction nucleotides: 3. This CDR3 has 11 residues. CDR1 and CDR2 from the germline V gene are GTSNPN and SVGIG (reference sequence). The CDR3 loop is CAWGGLAEQFF. CDR3 in DNA: TGTGCCTGGGGTGGACTAGCGGAGCAGTTCTTC.

This clone is large within its sample. V gene TRBV11-2 combines with J gene TRBJ2-3, with 11 nucleotides matching TRBD2. The CDR3 has 16 amino acids. The germline V gene has CDR1 SGHAT and CDR2 FQNNGV. Losses at the gene ends were 0 bases for V and 5 bases for J; bases not matched to a gene: 4. The CDR3 region has the DNA TGTGCCAGCAGCTTAGATAGCGGGGGGGCAGTAGATACGCAGTATTTT. This translates into CASSLDSGGAVDTQYF.

V and J are TRBV7-2 and TRBJ2-2, with TRBD2 matching over 13 bases. Germline values: CDR1 SGHTA, CDR2 FQGNSA. The V and J ends lost 5 bases and 5 bases, in that order; junction bases with no gene match: 5. The CDR3 sequence is 16 residues long. CDR3 amino acids: CASSVTGLAGTGELFF. The CDR3 region has the DNA TGTGCCAGCAGCGTCACGGGACTAGCGGGGACCGGGGAGCTGTTTTTT.

This chain uses TRBV30 with TRBJ1-1; TRBD1 is a possible D gene (6 bases). This CDR3 has 12 residues. V lost 2 bases, J lost 4 bases, and 8 bases lay in between. CDR1 is GTSNPN, CDR2 SVGIG, per germline (reference sequence). CDR3 nucleotide sequence: TGTGCCTGGAGTAGGGGGTTCACTGAAGCTTTCTTT. Translation: CAWSRGFTEAFF.

This clone was found a few times. This rearrangement joins TRBV6-2 or TRBV6-3 to TRBJ2-7; the D gene is possibly TRBD1 (6 bases). This CDR3 has 13 residues. Germline V CDR1 and CDR2: MNHEY, SVGEGT. Trimming removed 0 bases at V and 7 bases at J, with 10 bases between. For the CDR3, the DNA is TGTGCCAGCAGTTACTCAACAGGGCTTGAGCAGTACGTC. Translating it yields CASSYSTGLEQYV.

The rearrangement links TRBV2 to TRBJ1-2; D gene uncertain. CDR1 is SNHLY, CDR2 FYNNEI, per germline. The CDR3 is 13 amino acids. Trimming took 5 bases from V and 4 from J, leaving 11 bases between them. The CDR3 nucleotides read TGTGCCAGCAGTCCCGACCGGGGCTATGGCTACACCTTC. This encodes CASSPDRGYGYTF.

This chain links TRBV18 with TRBJ1-2; a possible D gene is TRBD1 (6 bases). V was pared by 0 bases and J by 4 bases, with 9 bases between. Germline lookup yields CDR1 KGHSH and CDR2 LQKENI. The CDR3 runs to 14 residues. CDR3 nucleotide sequence: TGTGCCAGCTCACCACCGAGGACAGTCTATGGCTACACCTTC. It encodes CASSPPRTVYGYTF.

The sample holds a few counts of this clone. The chain has TRBV7-9 and TRBJ2-1; 8 bases map to TRBD2. This CDR3 has 13 amino acids. Germline V CDR1 and CDR2: SEHNR, FQNEAQ (reference sequence). V lost 7 bases to trimming and J lost 6 bases; unmatched junction nucleotides: 5. DNA of the CDR3: TGTGCCAGCAAAAGGACTAGCCTCAATGAGCAGTTCTTC. This translates into CASKRTSLNEQFF.

In its sample, this clone was seen a few times. The rearrangement joins TRBV28 to TRBJ2-7, with a possible D match to TRBD1 (5 bases). The germline V gene encodes CDR1 MDHEN and CDR2 SYDVKM. V lost 11 bases and J 11 bases, leaving 13 bases between the germline ends. The length of the CDR3 is 9 residues. The DNA of the CDR3 is TGTGCCGGGTACAGGTCCGAGTACTTC. It codes for CAGYRSEYF.

This chain links TRBV3-1 (or the pseudogene TRBV3-2) with TRBJ1-2; D is perhaps TRBD1 (6 bases). V was shortened by 4 bases and J by 7 bases, with 19 bases between the two germline ends. The CDR3 sequence is 15 residues long. CDR1 LGHDT and CDR2 YNNKEL come from the germline V gene (reference sequence). The CDR3 sequence: CASSLGRGAKGGYTF. In DNA form, the CDR3 reads TGTGCCAGCAGCCTCGGCCGGGGGGCGAAGGGTGGCTACACCTTC.

The V call is TRBV10-3, the J call TRBJ1-6, with a weak D call TRBD1 (5 bases). CDR1 is ENHRY, CDR2 SYGVKD, per germline. This CDR3 comprises 14 residues. V was trimmed by 7 bases and J by 2 bases, leaving 9 bases between them. The CDR3 protein is CAIKGEAYNSPLHF. Here the CDR3 DNA reads TGTGCCATCAAAGGGGAAGCCTATAATTCACCCCTCCACTTT.

This chain connects TRBV5-1 to TRBJ1-5; no firm D call. The length of the CDR3 is 17 residues. Germline lookup yields CDR1 SGHRS and CDR2 YFSETQ. The V gene lost 0 bases and the J gene lost 1 base, with 14 bases spanning the gap. CDR3 nucleotide sequence: TGCGCCAGCAGCTTGGGTAGCGGGGAGGGCAGCAATCAGCCCCAGCATTTT. This codes for CASSLGSGEGSNQPQHF.

The V and J genes are TRBV14 and TRBJ1-2, with 7 bases lining up with TRBD1. The germline V gene has CDR1 SGHDN and CDR2 FVKESK. The length of the CDR3 is 17 residues. Trimming cost V 4 bases and J 6 bases; bases outside gene matches: 17. CDR3 loop: CASSPLTPFRGADGYTF. CDR3 nucleotide sequence: TGTGCCAGCAGCCCTCTGACTCCATTCAGGGGGGCAGATGGCTACACCTTC.

This clone has just a few counts. This chain uses TRBV7-2 with TRBJ2-3; 11 nucleotides align to TRBD2. After removal of 5 bases from V and 4 bases from J, the junction contained 5 bases not matched to a gene. Germline CDR1 and CDR2: SGHTA and FQGNSA. This CDR3 has 15 amino acids. This CDR3 is CASSPTSGRSDTQYF. As DNA, the CDR3 is TGTGCCAGCAGCCCAACTAGCGGGAGATCAGATACGCAGTATTTT.

The CDR3 spells CASSNRVNEQFF. The CDR3 nucleotides are TGTGCCAGCAGCAACAGGGTGAATGAGCAGTTCTTC. This chain connects TRBV11-3 to TRBJ2-1; possibly TRBD1 for D (6 bases). The germline V gene has CDR1 SGHNT and CDR2 YENEEA. This CDR3 has 12 residues. Deletions cut 5 bases from V and 7 bases from J, with 9 bases between.

This clone was seen once. This chain links TRBV25-1 with TRBJ1-6; 8 nucleotides line up with TRBD1. Per the germline V gene, CDR1 is MGHDK and CDR2 is SYGVNS. V was pared by 6 bases and J by 1 base, with 5 bases of the junction left unmatched. There are 16 residues in the CDR3. CDR3 loop: CASSGDRSSYNSPLHF. DNA for the CDR3: TGTGCCAGCAGCGGGGACAGGAGTTCCTATAATTCACCCCTCCACTTT. The full variable domain, with the rest looked up from reference TRBV25-1 and TRBJ1-6, is EADIYQTPRYLVIGTGKKITLECSQTMGHDKMYWYQQDPGMELHLIHYSYGVNSTEKGDLSSESTVSRIRTEHFPLTLESARPSHTSQYLCASSGDRSSYNSPLHFGNGTRLTVT.

This sequence joins TRBV28 and TRBJ1-2; TRBD1 matches 9 bases. V shed 6 bases and J 4 bases; nucleotides not matched to a gene: 6. The CDR3 loop spans 14 amino acids. CDR1 and CDR2 from the germline V gene are MDHEN and SYDVKM. The CDR3 DNA reads TGTGCCAGCAGACCTTTGACAGGGGGCTATGGCTACACCTTC. This translates into CASRPLTGGYGYTF.

The chain links TRBV10-1 to TRBJ1-5; 9 positions match TRBD1. This CDR3 has 17 amino acids. V was pared by 9 bases and J by 0 bases, with 12 bases of the junction left unmatched. Germline loops: CDR1 WNHNN, CDR2 SYGVQD (reference sequence). The CDR3, as DNA: TGCGCCAGAGTCCCGGAGGAACAGGGGGCTAGCAATCAGCCCCAGCATTTT. Translation gives CARVPEEQGASNQPQHF.